This record looks at one T cell receptor (beta chain) sequence and its context. This sample was included in a study of blood T cell repertoires in COVID-19. The method was immunoSEQ multiplex PCR; TCRdb's version includes in-frame clones alone and lacks a portion of them. Among under 200,000 clones listed, roughly 80% were seen once. Germline values: CDR1 MNHEY, CDR2 SVGAGI. The V segment lost 6 bases and the J segment 13 bases; nucleotides outside the gene matches: 10. The CDR3 runs to 14 residues. The rearrangement links TRBV6-5 to TRBJ1-6, with 9 bases that match TRBD1. This clonotype was sampled from a woman aged 25 to 45 with acute or convalescent COVID-19. The sequenced sample consisted of peripheral blood. The CDR3 sequence is CASSPGQGLFPLHF. DNA of the CDR3: TGTGCCAGCAGCCCGGGACAGGGACTCTTTCCCCTCCACTTT.